This is a list of T cell receptor beta chains from one sample in a study of T cell responses to AZD1222 COVID-19 vaccine. Repertoires were generated with immunoSEQ multiplex PCR, while TCRdb's copy carries only in-frame clones and drops some. The sample records about 86,000 clones, 90% being singletons. The sample consisted of peripheral blood, taken on day 0 of AZD1222 vaccination. The receptor set was obtained from an adult in good health. The CDR3 runs from the conserved cysteine through the conserved F or W. The order of the fields is D gene, clone size, J gene, V gene, CDR3 DNA, CDR3 protein. D genes are given only for firm matches. Rows may omit the clone size; those that give it use once, few, many or a size class.

TRBD1	NA	TRBJ2-1	TRBV6-1	TGTGCCAGCAGTGAAGCGCGAGGGACAGGGACTCCCCATGAGCAGTTCTTC	CASSEARGTGTPHEQFF
NA	NA	TRBJ1-1	TRBV15	TGTGCCACCAGCAGTGCCCTCCGTTTGAACACTGAAGCTTTCTTT	CATSSALRLNTEAFF
NA	NA	TRBJ1-5	TRBV7-8	TGTGCCAGCAGCTTAGGGGGGCCTAGCAATCAGCCCCAGCATTTT	CASSLGGPSNQPQHF
NA	NA	TRBJ2-2	TRBV7-2	TGTGCCAGCAGCCCCAGAACGGATATCGGGGAGCTGTTTTTT	CASSPRTDIGELFF
NA	NA	TRBJ1-1	TRBV19	TGTGCCAGTAGAATATTCAGGCCAAAGAACACTGAAGCTTTCTTT	CASRIFRPKNTEAFF
NA	once	TRBJ1-6	TRBV25-1	TGTGCCAGCAGGGGCAGTTTTAATTCACCCCTCCACTTT	CASRGSFNSPLHF
TRBD2	NA	TRBJ2-1	TRBV27	TGTGCCACCGCTCCGACTAGCAGTCTCAATGAGCAGTTCTTC	CATAPTSSLNEQFF
TRBD2	NA	TRBJ2-3	TRBV5-4	TGTGCCAGCAGCTTTGACGTCGGGAGGCCCACAGATACGCAGTATTTT	CASSFDVGRPTDTQYF
NA	NA	TRBJ1-1	TRBV29-1	TGCAGCGTTGCGGTTGGCCCCGAAGCTTTCTTT	CSVAVGPEAFF
NA	NA	TRBJ2-1	TRBV3-1/TRBV3-2	TGTGCCAGCAGCCAAGATAGGGCTTGCTTCTTC	CASSQDRACFF
NA	NA	TRBJ2-5	TRBV11-3	TGTGCCAGCAGCTTAGGTGGAGACCCGCAGGGCGAGACCCAGTACTTC	CASSLGGDPQGETQYF
TRBD1	NA	TRBJ2-2	TRBV5-1	TGCGCCAGCAGACCGGGACAGGGTGGCACCGGGGAGCTGTTTTTT	CASRPGQGGTGELFF
NA	NA	TRBJ1-3	TRBV9	TGTGCCAGCAGCGTAGGAGGGCAGAACTCTGGAAACACCATATATTTT	CASSVGGQNSGNTIYF
NA	few	TRBJ1-1	TRBV7-9	TGTGCCAGCAGCCCGACAGAGAGGAACACTGAAGCTTTCTTT	CASSPTERNTEAFF
TRBD2	NA	TRBJ2-2	TRBV25-1	TGTGCCAGCAGTGGGCGAAGGAGCGGGGGGAAGAACACCGGGGAGCTGTTTTTT	CASSGRRSGGKNTGELFF
NA	NA	TRBJ2-1	TRBV12-3/TRBV12-4	TGTGCCAGCAGTCTTGCGATGAATGAGCAGTTCTTC	CASSLAMNEQFF
NA	NA	TRBJ2-2	TRBV12-2	TGTGCAAGTCGCTTAGGAAGGACTCCCGGCCGCTTTCGCCCAACCGGGGAGCTGTTTTTT	CASRLGRTPGRFRPTGELFF
TRBD1	NA	TRBJ1-5	TRBV27	TGTGCCAGCATGACAGGGGGTAATCAGCCCCAGCATTTT	CASMTGGNQPQHF
NA	NA	TRBJ2-5	TRBV18	TGTGCCAGCTCACCAAGACGCCAAGAGACCCAGTACTTC	CASSPRRQETQYF
TRBD2	NA	TRBJ2-3	TRBV5-1	TGCGCCAGCAGCCTAGGACTAGCGGGAGCTGGCACAGATACGCAGTATTTT	CASSLGLAGAGTDTQYF
TRBD2	NA	TRBJ2-1	TRBV14	TGTGCCAGCAGCTCCCTTAGGACTAGCGGGAGGCCGGTGTTCTTC	CASSSLRTSGRPVFF
TRBD1	NA	TRBJ2-5	TRBV29-1	TGCAGCGTTGCTTCAACAGGGGGCAGGTGGGAGACCCAGTACTTC	CSVASTGGRWETQYF
NA	NA	TRBJ2-2	TRBV4-1	TGCGCCAGCACCACGGGGACCGGGGAGCTGTTTTTT	CASTTGTGELFF
NA	NA	TRBJ2-2	TRBV28	TGTGCCAGCAGTTTGCAACGAGGAGGAACCGGGGAGCTGTTTTTT	CASSLQRGGTGELFF
NA	NA	TRBJ2-3	TRBV9	TGTGCCAGCAGCGTAGTGTCCACAGATACGCAGTATTTT	CASSVVSTDTQYF